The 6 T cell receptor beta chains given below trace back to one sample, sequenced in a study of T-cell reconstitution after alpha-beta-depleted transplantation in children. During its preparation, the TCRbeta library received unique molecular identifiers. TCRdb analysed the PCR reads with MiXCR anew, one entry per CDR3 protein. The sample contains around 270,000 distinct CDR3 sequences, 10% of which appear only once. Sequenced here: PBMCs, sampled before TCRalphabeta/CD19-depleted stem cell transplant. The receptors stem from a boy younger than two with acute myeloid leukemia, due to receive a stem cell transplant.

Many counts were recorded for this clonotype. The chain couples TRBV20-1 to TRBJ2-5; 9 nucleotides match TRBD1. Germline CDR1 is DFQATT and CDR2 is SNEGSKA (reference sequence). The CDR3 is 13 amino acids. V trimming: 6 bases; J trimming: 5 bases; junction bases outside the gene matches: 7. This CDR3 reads CSAITGGRETQYF. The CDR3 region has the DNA TGCAGTGCAATAACAGGGGGCAGGGAGACCCAGTACTTC.

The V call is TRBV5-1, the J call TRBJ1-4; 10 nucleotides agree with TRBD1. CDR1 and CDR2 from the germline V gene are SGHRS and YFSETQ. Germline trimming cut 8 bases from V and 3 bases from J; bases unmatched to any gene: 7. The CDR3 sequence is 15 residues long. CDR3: CASTGTGVANEKLFF. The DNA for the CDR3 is TGCGCCAGTACCGGGACAGGGGTCGCTAATGAAAAACTGTTTTTT.

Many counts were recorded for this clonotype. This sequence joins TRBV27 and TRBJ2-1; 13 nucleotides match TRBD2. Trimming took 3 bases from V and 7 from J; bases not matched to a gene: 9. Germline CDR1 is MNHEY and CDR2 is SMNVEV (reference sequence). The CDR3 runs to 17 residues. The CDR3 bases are TGTGCCAGCAGTTTGACTACTAGCGGGAGGGCCCGTAATGAGCAGTTCTTC. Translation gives CASSLTTSGRARNEQFF.

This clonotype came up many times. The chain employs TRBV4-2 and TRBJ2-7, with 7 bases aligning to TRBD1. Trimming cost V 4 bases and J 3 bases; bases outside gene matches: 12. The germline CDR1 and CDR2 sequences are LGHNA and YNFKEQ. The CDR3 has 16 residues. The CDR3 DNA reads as TGTGCCAGCAGCCTACAAACCGGACAGGCGATCTACGAGCAGTACTTC. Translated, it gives CASSLQTGQAIYEQYF.

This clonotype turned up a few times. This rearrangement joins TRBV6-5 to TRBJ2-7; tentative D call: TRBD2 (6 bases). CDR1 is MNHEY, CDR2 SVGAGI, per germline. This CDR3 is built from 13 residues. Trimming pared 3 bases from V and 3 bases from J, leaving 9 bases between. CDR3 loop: CASSYISGYEQYF. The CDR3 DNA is TGTGCCAGCAGTTATATTAGCGGCTACGAGCAGTACTTC.

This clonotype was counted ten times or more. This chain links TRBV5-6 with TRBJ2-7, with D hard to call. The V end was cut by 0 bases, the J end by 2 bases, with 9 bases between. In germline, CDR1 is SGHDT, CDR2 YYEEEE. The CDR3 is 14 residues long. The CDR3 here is CASSLDLLAYEQYF. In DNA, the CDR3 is TGTGCCAGCAGCTTGGATTTATTGGCCTACGAGCAGTACTTC.